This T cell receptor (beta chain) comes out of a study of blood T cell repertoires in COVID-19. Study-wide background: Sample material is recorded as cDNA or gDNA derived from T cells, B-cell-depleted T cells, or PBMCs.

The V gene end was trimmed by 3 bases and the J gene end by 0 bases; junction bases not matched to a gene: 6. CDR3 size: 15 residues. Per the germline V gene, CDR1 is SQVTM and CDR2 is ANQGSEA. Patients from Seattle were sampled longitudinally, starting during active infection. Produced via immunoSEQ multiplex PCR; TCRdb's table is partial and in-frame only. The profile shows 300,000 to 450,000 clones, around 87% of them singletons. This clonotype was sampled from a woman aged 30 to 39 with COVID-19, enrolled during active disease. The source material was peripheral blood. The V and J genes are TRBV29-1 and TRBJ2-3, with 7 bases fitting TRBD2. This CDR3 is CSVDSRRGSTDTQYF. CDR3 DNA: TGCAGCGTTGATTCCCGGCGGGGGAGCACAGATACGCAGTATTTT.